A single sample is the source of the 24 T cell receptor beta chains below, sequenced in a study of cytomegalovirus exposure and HLA in healthy donors. The PCR ran on 60 Vbeta and 13 Jbeta primers. Clones were sequenced by immunoSEQ multiplex PCR, and TCRdb holds only the in-frame ones, with some missing. The data show approximately 92,000 clones, with 80% to 85% seen just once and around 4.2% held by the top ten. Source material: PBMCs. The receptor set was obtained from a woman aged 70-85 years in good health and CMV-seropositive.

The genes are TRBV7-2 and TRBJ2-7; 8 bases line up with TRBD1. Trimming took 5 bases from V and 0 from J; bases not matched to a gene: 3. In germline, CDR1 is SGHTA, CDR2 FQGNSA. The CDR3 runs to 14 residues. In DNA form, the CDR3 reads TGTGCCAGCAGCAGGACAGGGCTCTCCTACGAGCAGTACTTC. It translates to CASSRTGLSYEQYF.

The chain recombines TRBV7-9 with TRBJ2-7; D not certain. The germline V gene has CDR1 SEHNR and CDR2 FQNEAQ (reference sequence). The CDR3 totals 12 residues. Trimming stripped 5 bases from V and 1 base from J, with 6 bases between. CDR3 in DNA: TGTGCCAGCAGCACGGTGTCCTACGAGCAGTACTTC. Residues: CASSTVSYEQYF.

This rearrangement joins TRBV19 to TRBJ2-1, with D perhaps matching TRBD1 (5 bases). Trimming removed 2 bases from V and 3 bases from J, with 11 bases in between. Germline CDR1 LNHDA, CDR2 SQIVND (reference sequence). CDR3 length: 15 amino acids. CDR3 nucleotide sequence: TGTGCCAGTAGTATATCAACAGGTCACTACAATGAGCAGTTCTTC. Its protein is CASSISTGHYNEQFF.

The rearrangement joins TRBV19 to TRBJ2-7, with TRBD2 identical over 8 bases. CDR3 length: 14 amino acids. Germline lookup yields CDR1 LNHDA and CDR2 SQIVND (reference sequence). After removal of 5 bases from V and 3 bases from J, the junction contained 6 bases not matched to a gene. The CDR3 nucleotides read TGTGCCAGTAGTCCGGGACGGGGGGGCTACGAGCAGTACTTC. It encodes CASSPGRGGYEQYF.

The chain couples TRBV5-1 to TRBJ2-1; TRBD1 matches at 9 bases. CDR3 size: 15 residues. The germline CDR1 and CDR2 sequences are SGHRS and YFSETQ. The J segment lost 8 bases and the V segment lost 3 bases, leaving 9 bases of the junction unmatched. The CDR3, as DNA: TGCGCCAGCAGCTGGAGGGGACAGGGTTCGGATGAGCAGTTCTTC. This translates into CASSWRGQGSDEQFF.

The chain is built from TRBV29-1 and TRBJ1-1; 10 positions agree with TRBD1. J gave up 5 bases and V 4 bases, and 10 bases lay outside the gene matches. Germline V CDR1 and CDR2: SQVTM, ANQGSEA. This CDR3 region has 15 residues. The CDR3 DNA reads as TGCAGCGTTGGTGAAAGACAGGGGGCAAGAACTGAAGCTTTCTTT. This translates into CSVGERQGARTEAFF.

The rearrangement links TRBV7-6 to TRBJ2-3, with 8 bases matching TRBD2. Germline values: CDR1 SGHVS, CDR2 FNYEAQ. The CDR3 runs 16 residues. The V and J ends lost 5 bases and 3 bases, in that order; junction bases with no gene match: 10. CDR3 residues: CASSGGGTRATDTQYF. The CDR3 DNA is TGTGCCAGCAGCGGGGGGGGGACTAGGGCTACAGATACGCAGTATTTT.

V and J are TRBV15 and TRBJ2-3; a weak D match, TRBD1 (6 bases). CDR1 and CDR2 from the germline V gene are LNHNV and YYDKDF (reference sequence). The CDR3 totals 17 residues. Trimming removed 0 bases from V and 1 base from J, with 14 bases in between. CDR3 sequence (DNA): TGTGCCACCAGCAGAGATCCAGGCACAGGGCGCACAGATACGCAGTATTTT. It is translated as CATSRDPGTGRTDTQYF.

The chain couples TRBV4-1 to TRBJ2-2; TRBD2 agrees at 7 bases. This CDR3 is built from 17 residues. V lost 5 bases to trimming and J lost 1 base; unmatched junction nucleotides: 10. Germline CDR1 MGHRA, CDR2 YSYEKL. The CDR3 coding sequence is TGCGCCAGCAGCTACCCCGCGAAGCGGGAGAACACCGGGGAGCTGTTTTTT. Protein: CASSYPAKRENTGELFF.

Worth noting for this clone: Relative to the germline gene, one junction end is altered; a read error may explain this. The chain uses TRBV5-5 and TRBJ1-1; no clear D. In germline, CDR1 is SGHKS, CDR2 YYEKEE (reference sequence). There are 13 residues in the CDR3. CDR3 amino acids: CASSLQRYTGAFF. CDR3 nucleotides: TGTGCCAGCAGCTTGCAGCGCTACACTGGAGCTTTCTTT.

The chain combines TRBV30 with TRBJ1-1; no clear D. This CDR3 contains 13 residues. The ends were cut back, 8 bases at V and 4 bases at J, with 17 bases in the middle. Germline-derived CDR1 and CDR2 are GTSNPN and SVGIG (reference sequence). Here the CDR3 reads CAQTLRESTEAFF. As DNA, the CDR3 is TGTGCCCAAACCCTAAGGGAGAGCACTGAAGCTTTCTTT.

V gene TRBV9 combines with J gene TRBJ1-1; D is possibly TRBD1 (5 bases). Looked up from germline, CDR1 is SGDLS and CDR2 is YYNGEE. Trimming pared 3 bases from V and 6 bases from J, leaving 21 bases between. The CDR3 covers 16 residues. The CDR3 region has the DNA TGTGCCAGCAGCGACACGGGGGGGATTTCCTCGGCTGAAGCTTTCTTT. This encodes CASSDTGGISSAEAFF.

The CDR3 protein is CASSEGPNSNQPQHF. As DNA, the CDR3 is TGTGCCAGCAGTGAAGGTCCAAATAGCAATCAGCCCCAGCATTTT. The V gene is TRBV6-1, the J gene TRBJ1-5; D ambiguous. Germline CDR1 MNHNS, CDR2 SASEGT. The CDR3 has 15 amino acids. Trimming stripped 1 base from V and 0 bases from J, with 7 bases between.

The chain has TRBV7-8 and TRBJ1-5; no definite D call. V was trimmed by 1 base and J by 4 bases, leaving 11 bases between them. This CDR3 has 15 residues. Germline V gene lookup returns CDR1 SGHVS and CDR2 FQNEAQ. This CDR3 is CASSLERRSNQPQHF. DNA for the CDR3: TGTGCCAGCAGCTTAGAGCGTCGGTCTAATCAGCCCCAGCATTTT.

V is TRBV28 and J is TRBJ2-7; 7 bases are shared with TRBD2. The CDR3 has 13 amino acids. Unmatched junction bases numbered 3, after V lost 3 bases and J lost 4 bases. CDR1 MDHEN and CDR2 SYDVKM come from the germline V gene. The CDR3: CASSFSGGYEQYF. In DNA form, the CDR3 reads TGTGCCAGCAGTTTTTCGGGAGGATACGAGCAGTACTTC.

V is TRBV30 and J is TRBJ1-3; perhaps TRBD1 as D (5 bases). V was trimmed by 4 bases and J by 6 bases, leaving 16 bases between them. This CDR3 spans 14 amino acids. CDR1 is GTSNPN and CDR2 is SVGIG in the germline V gene (reference sequence). The CDR3 nucleotides are TGTGCCTGGAACCGAGGCAGGGTTGAAAACACCATATATTTT. As protein: CAWNRGRVENTIYF.

The chain links TRBV6-6 to TRBJ2-1; 10 bases map to TRBD2. The junction had 5 bases not matched to a gene; V was cut back by 2 bases and J by 7 bases. The CDR3 has 15 residues. Per germline, CDR1 MNHNY and CDR2 SVGAGI (reference sequence). For the CDR3, the DNA is TGTGCCAGCAGTTACATACTAGCGGGAAGGAATGAGCAGTTCTTC. Protein sequence: CASSYILAGRNEQFF.

The V gene is TRBV6-1, the J gene TRBJ2-7, with TRBD1 identical over 10 bases. There are 14 residues in the CDR3. The ends lost 5 bases at V and 6 bases at J; junction bases unmatched: 7. In germline, CDR1 is MNHNS, CDR2 SASEGT. Here the CDR3 DNA reads TGTGCCAGCAGTTCCGGACAGGGGGTCGCCGAGCAGTACTTC. This sequence encodes CASSSGQGVAEQYF.

The gene calls are TRBV7-9 and TRBJ2-1, with D perhaps TRBD1 (5 bases). CDR1 SEHNR and CDR2 FQNEAQ come from the germline V gene (reference sequence). V lost 5 bases to trimming and J lost 3 bases, with 23 bases between them. CDR3 length equals 18 residues. The CDR3 nucleotides are TGTGCCAGCAGCGCCCGTGGGGCCGGCCTTGGCGGCTACAATGAGCAGTTCTTC. Translated: CASSARGAGLGGYNEQFF.

V usage is TRBV9 and J usage is TRBJ2-2; unclear D gene. CDR1 is SGDLS and CDR2 is YYNGEE in the germline V gene. CDR3 length: 15 residues. V dropped 0 bases and J dropped 5 bases, with 11 bases sitting between them. The CDR3 DNA reads TGTGCCAGCAGCGTAGGCTCTGGTCAGACCGGGGAGCTGTTTTTT. Its protein is CASSVGSGQTGELFF.

This chain links TRBV11-3 with TRBJ2-2, with D possibly matching TRBD1 (6 bases). The CDR3 totals 14 residues. From germline, CDR1 is SGHNT and CDR2 YENEEA. The germline V and J ends were trimmed by 0 bases and 5 bases, with 7 bases remaining between them. The CDR3 region has the DNA TGTGCCAGCAGCTTAGAACAGGGAACCGGGGAGCTGTTTTTT. It translates to CASSLEQGTGELFF. Combining the CDR3 with reference TRBV11-3 and TRBJ2-2 gives the whole variable domain EAGVVQSPRYKIIEKKQPVAFWCNPISGHNTLYWYLQNLGQGPELLIRYENEEAVDDSQLPKDRFSAERLKGVDSTLKIQPAELGDSAVYLCASSLEQGTGELFFGEGSRLTVL.

V usage is TRBV5-1 and J usage is TRBJ2-5, with 7 nucleotides matching TRBD2. The CDR3 extends over 13 amino acids. The V and J ends lost 4 bases and 5 bases, in that order; junction bases with no gene match: 5. Germline values: CDR1 SGHRS, CDR2 YFSETQ. The CDR3 sequence: CASSPGTMETQYF. CDR3 nucleotides: TGCGCCAGCAGCCCCGGGACTATGGAGACCCAGTACTTC.

Only one count was recorded for this clone. The chain joins TRBV5-5 to TRBJ1-2; TRBD1 agrees at 7 bases. The trim removed 2 bases at V and 4 bases at J, leaving 5 bases unmatched. Germline V CDR1 and CDR2: SGHKS, YYEKEE (reference sequence). The CDR3 has 14 amino acids. This CDR3 reads CASSFDRAGYGYTF. DNA of the CDR3: TGTGCCAGCAGCTTTGACAGGGCCGGCTATGGCTACACCTTC.

The table lists this clone with a few counts. The chain has TRBV7-2 and TRBJ2-5; D uncertain. TRBJ2-7 matches the DNA end more closely, so the J call is doubtful. CDR1 is SGHTA, CDR2 FQGNSA, per germline. The CDR3 covers 11 residues. The CDR3, as DNA: TGTGCCACGAAAGTTTCCTACGAGCAGTACTTC. Its translation is CATKVSYEQYF.